The clone carrying this T cell receptor (beta chain) came up many times. Between the trimmed V and J ends, which lost 5 bases and 5 bases, there was a span of 16 bases. The CDR3 runs 14 residues. The germline V gene has CDR1 SGHTA and CDR2 FQGNSA. The data derive from a study of early T cells in non-severe SARS-CoV-2 infection. Unique molecular identifiers (one per individual cDNA molecule) were attached. Each CDR3 protein is one row after TCRdb ran MiXCR on the 5' RACE reads. The table records tens of thousands of distinct CDR3 sequences, 3.5% to 4.5% of them present only once. The origin of this receptor is an adult who was a healthcare worker with PCR-confirmed SARS-CoV-2 infection or an uninfected control (not recorded which). V usage is TRBV7-2 and J usage is TRBJ2-7; the D is unclear. Sequenced: whole blood. CDR3 amino acids: CASSLDRSENEQYF. The CDR3, as DNA: TGTGCCAGCAGCCTAGATCGATCCGAAAACGAGCAGTACTTC.